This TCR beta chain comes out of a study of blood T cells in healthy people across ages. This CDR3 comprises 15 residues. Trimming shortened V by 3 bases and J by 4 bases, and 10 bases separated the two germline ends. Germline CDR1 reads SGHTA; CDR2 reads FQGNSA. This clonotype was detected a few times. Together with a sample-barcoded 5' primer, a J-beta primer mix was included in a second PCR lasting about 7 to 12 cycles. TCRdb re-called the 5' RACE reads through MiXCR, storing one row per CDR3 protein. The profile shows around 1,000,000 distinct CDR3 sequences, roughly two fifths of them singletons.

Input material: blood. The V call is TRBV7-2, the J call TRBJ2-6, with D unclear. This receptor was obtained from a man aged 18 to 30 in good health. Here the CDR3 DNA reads TGTGCCAGCAGCTTCAGCACTTCAGGGGCCAACGTCCTGACTTTC. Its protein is CASSFSTSGANVLTF.